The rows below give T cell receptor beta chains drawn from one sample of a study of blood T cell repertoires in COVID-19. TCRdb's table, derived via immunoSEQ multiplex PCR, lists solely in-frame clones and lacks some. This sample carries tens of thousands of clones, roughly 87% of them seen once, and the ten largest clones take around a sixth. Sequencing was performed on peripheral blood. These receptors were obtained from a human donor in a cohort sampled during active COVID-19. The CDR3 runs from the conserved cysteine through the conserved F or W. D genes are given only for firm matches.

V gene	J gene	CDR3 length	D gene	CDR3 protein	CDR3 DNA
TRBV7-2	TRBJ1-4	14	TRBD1	CASSLRQGDEKLFF	TGTGCCAGCAGCTTAAGACAGGGCGATGAAAAACTGTTTTTT
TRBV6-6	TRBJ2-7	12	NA	CASSLDSYEQYF	TGTGCCAGCAGTCTGGACAGCTACGAGCAGTACTTC
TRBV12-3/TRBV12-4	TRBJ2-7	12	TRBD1	CASSFYRGEQYF	TGTGCCAGCAGTTTTTACAGGGGCGAGCAGTACTTC
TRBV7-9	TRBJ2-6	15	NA	CASSLRLSGANVLTF	TGTGCCAGCAGCTTACGACTCTCTGGGGCCAACGTCCTGACTTTC
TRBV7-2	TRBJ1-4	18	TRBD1	CASSLDPGQTGSKRKLFF	TGTGCCAGCAGCTTAGACCCGGGACAGACAGGGTCTAAGAGAAAACTGTTTTTT
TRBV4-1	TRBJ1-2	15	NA	CASSQDSGRRSGYTF	TGCGCCAGCAGCCAAGATTCGGGTCGGAGGTCTGGCTACACCTTC
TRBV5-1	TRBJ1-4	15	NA	CASSFIGGGGEKLFF	TGCGCCAGCAGCTTTATTGGCGGGGGTGGTGAAAAACTGTTTTTT
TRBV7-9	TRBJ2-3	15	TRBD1	CASSPGQGARDTQYF	TGTGCCAGCAGCCCCGGACAGGGAGCAAGAGATACGCAGTATTTT
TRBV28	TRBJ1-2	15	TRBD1	CASSRLGDRGPGYTF	TGTGCCAGCAGTCGGCTGGGGGACAGGGGGCCTGGCTACACCTTC
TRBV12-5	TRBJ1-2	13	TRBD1	CASGSGQGYGYTF	TGTGCTAGTGGTTCGGGACAGGGCTATGGCTACACCTTC
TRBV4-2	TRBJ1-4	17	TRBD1	CASSQDPLTGGNEKLFF	TGTGCCAGCAGCCAAGATCCCCTGACAGGGGGTAATGAAAAACTGTTTTTT
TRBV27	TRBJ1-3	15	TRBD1	CASSSTGGAGNTIYF	TGTGCCAGCAGTTCGACAGGGGGAGCTGGAAACACCATATATTTT
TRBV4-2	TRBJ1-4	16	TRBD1	CASSRLQGATNEKLFF	TGTGCCAGCAGCCGCCTCCAGGGGGCGACTAATGAAAAACTGTTTTTT
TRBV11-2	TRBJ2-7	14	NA	CASSPGNGGYEQYF	TGTGCCAGCAGCCCGGGGAACGGGGGCTACGAGCAGTACTTC
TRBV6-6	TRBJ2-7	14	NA	CASSYDRAGSEQYF	TGTGCCAGCAGTTACGACAGGGCGGGGAGCGAGCAGTACTTC
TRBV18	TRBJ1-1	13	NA	CASSPGGGAEAFF	TGTGCCAGCTCACCTGGTGGAGGGGCTGAAGCTTTCTTT
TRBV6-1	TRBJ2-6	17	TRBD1	CASSDRTGGSGANVLTF	TGTGCCAGCAGTGACCGGACAGGGGGTTCCGGGGCCAACGTCCTGACTTTC